The source of this T cell receptor (beta chain) is a study of cytomegalovirus exposure and HLA in healthy donors. This CDR3 contains 12 residues. Per the germline V gene, CDR1 is SGHVS and CDR2 is FQNEAQ. Trimming cost V 5 bases and J 7 bases, with 8 bases left between them. A multiplex PCR was run with 60 Vbeta primers and 13 Jbeta primers. Original processing notes: About 12 million shared chains were among the 65 million to 85 million unique TCR beta chains that a later analysis counted. Assay: immunoSEQ multiplex PCR; the TCRdb copy retains only in-frame clones and omits some. V and J calls and clone size follow that table, whereas D and trimming were derived from the DNA. The table records more than 95,000 clones, around 75% of them present only once. Study findings and constraints: The authors assumed roughly uniform sequencing depth across donors for presence/absence analyses.

This clone appeared a few times. Its antigen is not known. The V call is TRBV7-8, the J call TRBJ2-2; TRBD2 is a possible D gene (5 bases). The sequenced sample was PBMCs. This sequence originates from a woman aged 45-60 years in good health and CMV-seropositive. Written as DNA, the CDR3 is TGTGCCAGCAGCCTCGAGGGCGGGGAGCTGTTTTTT. Amino acids: CASSLEGGELFF.